The TCR beta chain described here comes from a study of blood T cell repertoires in COVID-19 (TCRdb year 2020). Notes on the research overall: Samples covering the acute and convalescent phases of COVID-19 were provided by collaborators in the United States, Italy and Spain. The prospective study material was composed of cDNA or gDNA derived from T cells, B-cell-depleted T cells, or PBMCs. Deeply sampled blood TCRbeta repertoires from subjects exposed to, actively infected with, or recovered from COVID-19 were included in the dataset. The repertoires were released in a freely available public database meant as a resource for research on the immune response to SARS-CoV-2. Samples were obtained from the ongoing ImmuneRACE study (first 160 participants) and from 1,254 subjects provided by 6 global collaborators. Nearly every sample came with metadata listing a de-identified subject ID, COVID-19 status, age in years and sex. Where available, HLA class I and class II types were taken from metadata supplied by the sample provider and were not determined by assay-based typing. General conclusions and limits of the study: Clinical and demographic metadata were provided uncurated, with the amount varying by source and participant.

To note about this clone: Its antigen remains undetermined. No base quality values were provided; no much bigger clone lies one nucleotide off.

Whole blood was collected in K2EDTA tubes by collaborating institutions according to the institutions' own protocols. For TCRbeta analysis, collaborators shipped samples as frozen whole blood, isolated PBMCs, or DNA extracted from either of those sample types. The immunoSEQ Assay, a bias-controlled multiplex PCR, was used to amplify TCRbeta CDR3 regions from genomic DNA. The published analysis was carried out like this. Within the assay, amplification of reference gene primers was used to estimate how many nucleated cells each sample contained. To quantify the absolute abundance of each unique TCRbeta CDR3 rearrangement, sequence reads were collapsed and filtered. For each sample, productive Simpson clonality was calculated as the square root of Simpson's diversity index across productive rearrangements. As stored in TCRdb, this immuneACCESS dataset retains in-frame rearrangements with V and J assigned. A fraction of the clones does not appear; measured against another copy, unresolved V genes explain less than half of the discrepancy, and the remainder lacks a known reason. V and J calls and clone size are given by that table; D and trimming were obtained from the DNA. The sample data list tens of thousands of clones, and roughly 84% of these were observed just once. 4.5% to 6% of the sample is in the top ten clones.

The TCR originated in a woman older than 75 with acute or convalescent COVID-19. Sequencing used peripheral blood.

Here is the DNA: TGTGCCAGCAGTCCAATGGCGGATGAAGCTTTCTTT. It is translated as CASSPMADEAFF. This chain joins TRBV2 to TRBJ1-1; the D gene cannot be resolved reliably. Inclusive of the bounding cysteine and phenylalanine, the CDR3 is 12 residues long. Just the 36-base CDR3 DNA is kept, in frame starting at base 1. V is pared back by 5 bases and J by 7 bases, with 11 bases lying between the germline termini. The germline V gene encodes CDR1 SNHLY and CDR2 FYNNEI.